The 31 T cell receptor beta chains presented below share a single source sample, sequenced in a study of OX40 agonist ivuxolimab in advanced cancers. Receptor amplification or capture employed the immunoSEQ multiplex PCR assay. TCRdb took this table from immuneACCESS and kept in-frame rearrangements with V and J called. Such tables lack part of the clones; where checked against another copy, unresolved V genes explain under half of the gap, and the rest is unexplained. The table for this sample lists 66,000 or so clones; around 81% of them were counted only once. Clones ranked in the top ten supply around 4.5% of the sample. Material: CD4+ or CD8+ T cells sorted from blood, obtained in a trial of the OX40 agonist ivuxolimab. The source of these receptors is an adult with an advanced solid tumor such as melanoma, head and neck, liver or kidney cancer.

This chain links TRBV18 with TRBJ2-3; D remains ambiguous. This CDR3 region has 11 residues. V dropped 6 bases and J dropped 2 bases, with 3 bases sitting between them. Germline loops: CDR1 KGHSH, CDR2 LQKENI. CDR3 sequence: CASSFTDTQYF. The CDR3 DNA reads TGTGCCAGCTCGTTCACAGATACGCAGTATTTT.

This chain uses TRBV27 with TRBJ2-7; 7 bases are a match to TRBD1. The CDR3 runs 17 residues. The J segment lost 5 bases and the V segment lost 5 bases, leaving 18 bases of the junction unmatched. Germline V gene sequence: CDR1 MNHEY, CDR2 SMNVEV (reference sequence). The CDR3 reads CASSVTRWGQRADEQYF. CDR3 nucleotides: TGTGCCAGCAGTGTAACCCGGTGGGGACAGAGGGCCGACGAGCAGTACTTC.

The chain's CDR3 is CASSYARQGAGNTIYF. The CDR3 DNA sequence: TGTGCCAGCAGTTACGCTCGGCAGGGGGCTGGAAACACCATATATTTT. The chain combines TRBV6-6 with TRBJ1-3, with 7 bases fitting TRBD1. Germline CDR1 and CDR2: MNHNY and SVGAGI (reference sequence). V lost 2 bases, J lost 2 bases, and 6 bases stayed unmatched. The CDR3 has 16 residues.

This sequence joins TRBV29-1 and TRBJ1-2, with a tentative D call TRBD1 (6 bases). Trimming removed 4 bases at V and 5 bases at J, with 11 bases between. Germline V gene lookup returns CDR1 SQVTM and CDR2 ANQGSEA. CDR3 size: 12 residues. The CDR3: CSVVGAGYGYTF. DNA of the CDR3: TGCAGCGTTGTGGGGGCCGGATATGGCTACACCTTC.

This chain uses TRBV5-5 with TRBJ1-2; 8 nucleotides match TRBD1. V lost 3 bases to trimming and J lost 7 bases; unmatched junction nucleotides: 11. The CDR3 totals 15 residues. Germline V gene data show CDR1 as SGHKS and CDR2 as YYEKEE (reference sequence). CDR3 region: CASSSQPGQVAGYTF. The CDR3 coding sequence is TGTGCCAGCAGCTCGCAGCCGGGACAGGTTGCTGGCTACACCTTC.

On this clone: Other DNA sequences within the sample encode an identical CDR3. V is TRBV25-1 and J is TRBJ1-1, with 8 nucleotides matching TRBD1. The germline CDR1 and CDR2 sequences are MGHDK and SYGVNS. Losses at the gene ends were 4 bases for V and 8 bases for J; bases not matched to a gene: 15. This CDR3 is 16 amino acids long. Written as DNA, the CDR3 is TGTGCCAGCAGTGGTACCTTTGGGGACAGGAGATTAGAAGCTTTCTTT. It yields the protein CASSGTFGDRRLEAFF.

This chain joins TRBV4-2 and TRBJ2-5; unclear D gene. This CDR3 spans 14 amino acids. Germline V gene lookup returns CDR1 LGHNA and CDR2 YNFKEQ. Trimming took 2 bases from V and 2 from J, leaving 9 bases between them. The CDR3 protein is CASSQMAVQETQYF. The CDR3 region has the DNA TGTGCCAGCAGCCAAATGGCGGTACAAGAGACCCAGTACTTC.

The rearrangement links TRBV11-3 to TRBJ2-5; 15 nucleotides line up with TRBD2. The CDR3 totals 18 residues. The germline V gene encodes CDR1 SGHNT and CDR2 YENEEA. J was trimmed by 5 bases and V by 5 bases; bases with no gene match: 12. The CDR3: CASSPGTSGGITSETQYF. In DNA, the CDR3 is TGTGCCAGCAGCCCCGGGACTAGCGGGGGGATAACCTCGGAGACCCAGTACTTC.

The rearrangement links TRBV7-8 to TRBJ1-1; D is possibly TRBD1 (5 bases). V was clipped by 2 bases and J by 2 bases, with 12 bases between them. The CDR3 length is 15 residues. CDR1 SGHVS and CDR2 FQNEAQ come from the germline V gene. The CDR3, as DNA: TGTGCCAGCAGCTTAATGGAAGGGGTCAACACTGAAGCTTTCTTT. Its protein is CASSLMEGVNTEAFF.

This clone was seen only a few times. The chain carries TRBV4-3 and TRBJ1-5; the D gene is possibly TRBD1 (6 bases). CDR1 LGHNA and CDR2 YSLEER come from the germline V gene. The CDR3 spans 14 residues. V lost 0 bases, J lost 6 bases, and 9 bases lay in between. CDR3 in DNA: TGCGCCAGCAGCCAAGAACAGGGTCCTCAGCCCCAGCATTTT. Amino acids: CASSQEQGPQPQHF.

The rearrangement links TRBV2 to TRBJ1-1, with a weak D call TRBD1 (5 bases). This CDR3 contains 17 residues. Germline CDR1 is SNHLY and CDR2 is FYNNEI. The V end lost 2 bases, the J end lost 0 bases, and 16 bases lay between the germline ends. In nucleotides, the CDR3 is TGTGCCAGCAGTGAATGGGCGGCAGGGACCATGAACACTGAAGCTTTCTTT. This codes for CASSEWAAGTMNTEAFF.

V gene TRBV19 combines with J gene TRBJ1-2; 9 bases match TRBD1. V trimming: 7 bases; J trimming: 5 bases; junction bases outside the gene matches: 5. Germline lookup yields CDR1 LNHDA and CDR2 SQIVND (reference sequence). The CDR3 is 13 residues long. CDR3 residues: CASIPDRGYGYTF. In DNA, the CDR3 is TGTGCCAGTATCCCCGACAGGGGGTATGGCTACACCTTC.

V is TRBV19 and J is TRBJ2-2, with unresolved D. Germline V lookup: CDR1 LNHDA, CDR2 SQIVND (reference sequence). V dropped 3 bases and J dropped 2 bases, with 13 bases sitting between them. The CDR3 totals 16 residues. CDR3 nucleotide sequence: TGTGCCAGTAGTATTTCCGGGCCGCCAAACACCGGGGAGCTGTTTTTT. Protein sequence: CASSISGPPNTGELFF.

The V and J genes are TRBV25-1 and TRBJ2-3; D is undetermined. The CDR3 is 15 residues long. Trimming left V 4 bases short and J 2 bases short, with 13 bases between. Germline CDR1 reads MGHDK; CDR2 reads SYGVNS. CDR3 amino acids: CASSGLGGDTDTQYF. CDR3 nucleotides: TGTGCCAGCAGTGGACTCGGTGGGGACACAGATACGCAGTATTTT.

This chain joins TRBV14 and TRBJ2-5; D is ambiguous. V shed 3 bases and J shed 1 base, with 3 bases lying between them. This CDR3 region has 12 residues. Germline CDR1 reads SGHDN; CDR2 reads FVKESK. CDR3 sequence: CASSHTQETQYF. DNA of the CDR3: TGTGCCAGCAGCCACACCCAAGAGACCCAGTACTTC.

This chain uses TRBV2 with TRBJ1-4, with D possibly being TRBD1 (5 bases). The CDR3 loop spans 13 amino acids. V was trimmed by 9 bases and J by 0 bases, leaving 8 bases between them. Germline CDR1 SNHLY, CDR2 FYNNEI. CDR3 in DNA: TGTGCCAGGAAGACAGCAACTAATGAAAAACTGTTTTTT. Amino acids: CARKTATNEKLFF.

The CDR3 nucleotides are TGTGCCAGCAGTTACTCGGGGGCAGGCATGAACACTGAAGCTTTCTTT. Translation: CASSYSGAGMNTEAFF. This chain joins TRBV6-5 and TRBJ1-1; maybe TRBD1 (6 bases). V was cut by 0 bases and J by 0 bases, with 11 bases left in between. The CDR3 is made up of 16 amino acids. Looked up from germline, CDR1 is MNHEY and CDR2 is SVGAGI.

This clone has a handful of counts. The rearrangement uses TRBV4-2 and TRBJ1-2; 12 nucleotides line up with TRBD1. Unmatched junction bases numbered 7, after V lost 1 base and J lost 7 bases. This CDR3 contains 16 residues. The germline V gene has CDR1 LGHNA and CDR2 YNFKEQ. CDR3 coding DNA: TGTGCCAGCAGCCAAGTCATCGGGACAGGGGGCTTTGGCTACACCTTC. Its protein product is CASSQVIGTGGFGYTF.

The chain is built from TRBV6-1 and TRBJ1-1; D is unresolved. The CDR3 consists of 11 residues. Germline assignment: CDR1 MNHNS and CDR2 SASEGT. Trimming shortened V by 8 bases and J by 6 bases, and 10 bases separated the two germline ends. Written as DNA, the CDR3 is TGTGCCAGCCAGAGACGGGCTGAAGCTTTCTTT. This encodes CASQRRAEAFF.

The chain joins TRBV19 to TRBJ2-7; D possibly matches TRBD1 or TRBD2 (5 bases each). Germline loops: CDR1 LNHDA, CDR2 SQIVND (reference sequence). Trimming took 5 bases from V and 5 from J, leaving 10 bases between them. This CDR3 has 12 amino acids. The chain's CDR3 is CASSALGDEQYF. CDR3 sequence (DNA): TGTGCCAGTAGTGCCTTGGGGGACGAGCAGTACTTC.

The chain uses TRBV6-1 and TRBJ2-3; 9 bases line up with TRBD2. The length of the CDR3 is 14 residues. The V segment lost 3 bases and the J segment 6 bases; nucleotides outside the gene matches: 4. Germline lookup yields CDR1 MNHNS and CDR2 SASEGT. The CDR3 bases are TGTGCCAGCAGTGATGGCGGGGGGGTTGATACGCAGTATTTT. The encoded protein is CASSDGGGVDTQYF.

The J gene is TRBJ2-1, the V gene TRBV5-4, with no clear D. The CDR3 is made up of 12 amino acids. Germline loops: CDR1 SGHNT, CDR2 YYREEE (reference sequence). The ends were cut back, 4 bases at V and 5 bases at J, with 7 bases in the middle. The CDR3 DNA follows: TGTGCCAGCAGCGCCATAGACAATGAGCAGTTCTTC. Protein sequence: CASSAIDNEQFF.

The chain is built from TRBV19 and TRBJ1-1, with D possibly matching TRBD1 (5 bases). This CDR3 has 14 residues. Germline V lookup: CDR1 LNHDA, CDR2 SQIVND (reference sequence). CDR3 bases: TGTGCTTCGAGGGGTTGGACCCTGAACACTGAAGCTTTCTTT. It codes for CASRGWTLNTEAFF.

V gene TRBV2 combines with J gene TRBJ2-7; the D call may be TRBD1 or TRBD2 (5 bases each). Looked up from germline, CDR1 is SNHLY and CDR2 is FYNNEI. The ends were cut back, 4 bases at V and 5 bases at J, with 12 bases in the middle. This CDR3 region has 13 residues. CDR3 in amino acids: CASSGDETNEQYF. The CDR3 nucleotides are TGTGCCAGCAGTGGGGACGAGACTAACGAGCAGTACTTC. Drawing the rest from reference TRBV2 and TRBJ2-7, the complete variable domain is EPEVTQTPSHQVTQMGQEVILRCVPISNHLYFYWYRQILGQKVEFLVSFYNNEISEKSEIFDDQFSVERPDGSNFTLKIRSTKLEDSAMYFCASSGDETNEQYFGPGTRLTVT.

V gene TRBV11-2 combines with J gene TRBJ1-4; no firm D call. The CDR3 sequence is 14 residues long. Trimming shortened V by 9 bases and J by 7 bases, and 18 bases separated the two germline ends. CDR1 SGHAT and CDR2 FQNNGV come from the germline V gene. The CDR3 sequence: CAREKTAPTEKLFF. The CDR3 region has the DNA TGTGCCAGGGAAAAAACAGCACCCACTGAAAAACTGTTTTTT.

This rearrangement joins TRBV5-1 to TRBJ2-1; D is unclear. Looked up from germline, CDR1 is SGHRS and CDR2 is YFSETQ. The CDR3 totals 16 residues. V was clipped by 7 bases and J by 3 bases, with 20 bases between them. CDR3 in DNA: TGCGCCAGCGGCCTGAATGGTGGGGATCGCTACAATGAGCAGTTCTTC. This sequence encodes CASGLNGGDRYNEQFF.

The V gene is TRBV6-1, the J gene TRBJ2-5; 8 bases line up with TRBD2. CDR1 is MNHNS, CDR2 SASEGT, per germline. The CDR3 loop spans 17 amino acids. Trimming took 4 bases from V and 5 from J; bases not matched to a gene: 15. CDR3 DNA sequence: TGTGCCAGCAGTGGATCGGGACTAGGTAGCTCCCGGGAGACCCAGTACTTC. Protein: CASSGSGLGSSRETQYF.

In its sample, this clone was seen once. This rearrangement joins TRBV10-3 to TRBJ2-7; D ambiguous. Germline V gene sequence: CDR1 ENHRY, CDR2 SYGVKD. Trimming took 4 bases from V and 2 from J, leaving 6 bases between them. CDR3 size: 12 residues. The CDR3 sequence is CAISALAYEQYF. In nucleotides, the CDR3 is TGTGCCATCAGTGCGCTCGCCTACGAGCAGTACTTC.

The chain is built from TRBV6-4 and TRBJ2-1; the match to TRBD2 covers 9 bases. Germline V gives CDR1 MRHNA, CDR2 SNTAGT. This CDR3 region has 15 residues. Losses at the gene ends were 4 bases for V and 3 bases for J; bases not matched to a gene: 4. CDR3 nucleotides: TGTGCCAGCAGTGTTAGCGGGGGCCTCTACAATGAGCAGTTCTTC. Its translation is CASSVSGGLYNEQFF.

V usage is TRBV7-2 and J usage is TRBJ1-4, with D perhaps TRBD1 (6 bases). Trimming cost V 5 bases and J 7 bases, with 14 bases left between them. The germline V gene has CDR1 SGHTA and CDR2 FQGNSA. This CDR3 is built from 14 residues. CDR3 loop: CASSTPGGGEKLFF. CDR3 nucleotides: TGTGCCAGCAGCACCCCCGGGGGCGGTGAAAAACTGTTTTTT.

The rearrangement joins TRBV5-4 to TRBJ2-5; D gene ambiguous. CDR3 length equals 14 residues. The V gene lost 2 bases and the J gene lost 0 bases, with 8 bases spanning the gap. Looked up from germline, CDR1 is SGHNT and CDR2 is YYREEE (reference sequence). CDR3 in DNA: TGTGCCAGCAGCTTCCGCAAAGACCAAGAGACCCAGTACTTC. As protein: CASSFRKDQETQYF.